The entry below describes one T cell receptor (beta chain). The data belong to a study of blood T cell repertoires in COVID-19. TCRdb's table, derived via immunoSEQ multiplex PCR, lists solely in-frame clones and lacks some. The sample lists 72,000 or so clones; roughly 86% were seen once. The germline V gene has CDR1 MDHEN and CDR2 SYDVKM. V shed 8 bases and J shed 5 bases, with 16 bases lying between them. The length of the CDR3 is 14 residues. The TCR was taken from an older woman with acute or convalescent COVID-19. The chain employs TRBV28 and TRBJ2-1; D perhaps matches TRBD1 (5 bases). Sequencing used peripheral blood. The CDR3 DNA is TGTGCCAGCGGGGCGGAGTGGGCCCACAATGAGCAGTTCTTC. This encodes CASGAEWAHNEQFF.